The clone carrying this T cell receptor beta chain has a single count. The data stem from a study of T cells in tumors after PD-1 blockade. Study at large: During anti-PD-1 treatment, some patients continued daily vismodegib 150 mg.

The V and J ends lost 4 bases and 5 bases, in that order; junction bases with no gene match: 7. This CDR3 has 14 residues. Germline V gene sequence: CDR1 SGDLS, CDR2 YYNGEE. Data came from immunoSEQ multiplex PCR; TCRdb stores just in-frame clones and leaves some out. Of 30,000 to 40,000 clones in the sample, around 80% were seen once. The rearrangement links TRBV9 to TRBJ2-5, with 8 bases lining up with TRBD1. The clonotype comes from a human donor with basal cell carcinoma. Sequenced here: PBMCs, sampled before anti-PD-1 treatment. CDR3 sequence: CASSPRTGPETQYF. The CDR3 nucleotides read TGTGCCAGCAGCCCTCGGACAGGGCCCGAGACCCAGTACTTC.